The next 2 T cell receptor beta chains were all read from a single sample in a study of cytomegalovirus exposure and HLA in healthy donors. The table came from immunoSEQ multiplex PCR; TCRdb's copy has only in-frame clones and leaves some out. The data show 100,000 to 150,000 clones, around 94% seen once. Material for sequencing was PBMCs. The receptors shown here come from a woman aged 18-29 years in good health and CMV-seronegative.

The V and J genes are TRBV5-1 and TRBJ2-4; perhaps TRBD1 as D (6 bases). The CDR3 sequence is 16 residues long. In germline, CDR1 is SGHRS, CDR2 YFSETQ. V was trimmed by 4 bases and J by 5 bases, leaving 19 bases between them. The CDR3 nucleotides read TGCGCCAGCAGCGATGGAAGGGGGACCCCTGAAAACATTCAGTACTTC. Amino acids: CASSDGRGTPENIQYF.

The count of this clone is one. This sequence joins TRBV7-9 and TRBJ1-2; possible D gene TRBD1, 5 bases. The germline V gene encodes CDR1 SEHNR and CDR2 FQNEAQ (reference sequence). V lost 2 bases, J lost 6 bases, and 19 bases lay in between. CDR3 size: 16 residues. CDR3 amino acids: CASSLTGGELIDGYTF. The CDR3 region has the DNA TGTGCCAGCAGCTTAACGGGAGGGGAACTCATCGATGGCTACACCTTC.